A selection of T cell receptor beta chains follows, all from one sample in a study of T cells after posttransplantation cyclophosphamide. Here immunoSEQ multiplex PCR was the method, and the copy in TCRdb shows in-frame clones only, minus some. Among about 20,000 clones listed, over 65% were seen once. Sequencing used PBMCs, obtained after an allogeneic stem cell transplant with post-transplant cyclophosphamide. Receptors originate from a male patient in his 30s who received an allogeneic stem cell transplant from a related donor, was CMV-positive, and had acute GVHD only. Some T cells may be supplied by the graft donor. Both conserved end residues are part of each CDR3. The D gene is left open where the match is weak. Clone size, where shown, is once, few, many, or a class for clones that have expanded.

V gene	D gene	clone size	J gene	CDR3 DNA	CDR3 protein
TRBV2	.	.	TRBJ1-1	TGTGCCAGCAGCGTACAGGGCATGAACACTGAAGCTTTCTTT	CASSVQGMNTEAFF
TRBV6-6	.	.	TRBJ2-7	TGTGCCGGCGCGAGACAGGAACACTACGAGCAGTACTTC	CAGARQEHYEQYF
TRBV5-1	.	few	TRBJ1-1	TGCGCCAGCAGAGTTGCCGGGACACCTAACACTGAAGCTTTCTTT	CASRVAGTPNTEAFF
TRBV29-1	TRBD1	.	TRBJ1-4	TGCAGCGTCTTAGGACAGGAGCAAAAACTGTTTTTT	CSVLGQEQKLFF
TRBV7-2	TRBD1	.	TRBJ1-5	TGTGCCAGCAGCCCCCAGACAGGGTTCAGCAATCAGCCCCAGCATTTT	CASSPQTGFSNQPQHF
TRBV6-5	.	.	TRBJ2-3	TGTGCCAGCAGTAAAGGCGGTCGTCCAGATACGCAGTATTTT	CASSKGGRPDTQYF
TRBV9	TRBD2	.	TRBJ2-3	TGTGCCAGCAGCGTAGCTACTGAGCGGGGTACGCAGTATTTT	CASSVATERGTQYF
TRBV28	.	.	TRBJ1-3	TGTGCCAGCAGTGACTCTAGTTCCTCTGGAAACACCATATATTTT	CASSDSSSSGNTIYF
TRBV10-3	TRBD1	few	TRBJ1-6	TGTGCCATCAGTGACGGGACAGGGGGTTCACCCCTCCACTTT	CAISDGTGGSPLHF
TRBV10-3	.	.	TRBJ1-2	TGTGCCATCAGTGAGTCTAGCTATGGCTACACCTTC	CAISESSYGYTF
TRBV7-9	.	.	TRBJ2-5	TGTGCCAGCAGAATCAATCTGTGGAGGATGGAGACCCAGTACTTC	CASRINLWRMETQYF
TRBV4-3	.	.	TRBJ1-5	TGCGCCAGCAGCCAAGAAGTGGGGGGCGGGAGAAATCAGCCCCAGCATTTT	CASSQEVGGGRNQPQHF
TRBV30	.	once	TRBJ2-7	TGTGCCTGGGATAGAGGGCAGACATACGAGCAGTACTTC	CAWDRGQTYEQYF
TRBV9	.	.	TRBJ2-7	TGTGCCAGCAGCGTAGTAGGGGGGGTCGAGCAGTACTTC	CASSVVGGVEQYF
TRBV19	TRBD2	.	TRBJ2-7	TGTGCCAGTAGCTCGACATCCTTCAGCGGGGGGGCGAACTTC	CASSSTSFSGGANF